The 8 T cell receptor beta chains given below trace back to one sample, sequenced in a study of T-cell memory formation after mild COVID-19. TCRdb reanalysed the 5' RACE reads using MiXCR and keeps one entry per CDR3 protein. The repertoire consists of around 250,000 distinct CDR3 sequences, with 15% to 20% occurring once and the leading ten covering roughly 24%. The specimen was PBMCs or a T cell subset sorted from them (not recorded which). These receptors were collected from a man between 18 and 29 years old who had mild COVID-19 (a few samples of this study predate the infection). Cell type and time point are not known.

This clonotype was seen more than once but under ten times. The rearrangement links TRBV7-2 to TRBJ1-6; D is ambiguous. From germline, CDR1 is SGHTA and CDR2 FQGNSA. V dropped 2 bases and J dropped 8 bases, with 16 bases sitting between them. CDR3 length: 16 amino acids. Here the CDR3 DNA reads TGTGCCAGCAGCTTATCGTTGTGGGCAGAAGATTCACCCCTCCACTTT. Residues: CASSLSLWAEDSPLHF. Full variable domain (outside the CDR3, taken from reference TRBV7-2 and TRBJ1-6): GAGVSQSPSNKVTEKGKDVELRCDPISGHTALYWYRQSLGQGLEFLIYFQGNSAPDKSGLPSDRFSAERTGGSVSTLTIQRTQQEDSAVYLCASSLSLWAEDSPLHFGNGTRLTVT.

This rearrangement joins TRBV24-1 to TRBJ1-6, with D maybe TRBD1 (6 bases). V was shortened by 5 bases and J by 9 bases, with 16 bases between the two germline ends. This CDR3 region has 15 residues. Germline V CDR1 and CDR2: KGHDR, SFDVKD. The chain's CDR3 is CATSALDSEASPLHF. The CDR3 coding sequence is TGTGCCACCAGTGCCCTGGACAGTGAGGCTTCACCCCTCCACTTT.

This clonotype has only a few counts. Written as DNA, the CDR3 is TGTGCCAGCAGGCCCATCGCGATGGATACGCAGTATTTT. This sequence encodes CASRPIAMDTQYF. The gene calls are TRBV12-3 or TRBV12-4 and TRBJ2-3; no reliable D call. The CDR3 covers 13 residues. V was pared by 6 bases and J by 6 bases, with 13 bases between.

The chain recombines TRBV28 with TRBJ1-2; possibly TRBD1 for D (5 bases). The CDR3 loop spans 13 amino acids. Germline CDR1 and CDR2: MDHEN and SYDVKM. The ends were cut back, 6 bases at V and 2 bases at J, with 10 bases in the middle. CDR3 nucleotide sequence: TGTGCCAGCAGACAGGTGGGAAACTATGGCTACACCTTC. Translated: CASRQVGNYGYTF.

CDR3 coding DNA: TGTGCCATCAGGGGCACAGATACGCAGTATTTT. Translated, it gives CAIRGTDTQYF. The chain links TRBV10-3 to TRBJ2-3, with unresolved D. V was cut by 6 bases and J by 1 base, with 2 bases left in between. Germline CDR1 and CDR2: ENHRY and SYGVKD. The CDR3 extends over 11 amino acids.

This chain links TRBV6-5 with TRBJ1-2, with TRBD1 as a possible D gene (6 bases). This CDR3 spans 17 amino acids. With 0 bases removed from V and 10 bases from J, the gap between germline ends came to 24 bases. Germline loops: CDR1 MNHEY, CDR2 SVGAGI. The chain's CDR3 is CASSYSVVGRGSFVYTF. The CDR3 coding sequence is TGTGCCAGCAGTTACTCGGTGGTGGGCAGGGGAAGTTTCGTCTACACCTTC.

This clonotype was observed a handful of times. The V and J genes are TRBV3-1 and TRBJ2-2, with 8 bases identical to TRBD1. Losses at the gene ends were 7 bases for V and 5 bases for J; bases not matched to a gene: 9. This CDR3 region has 15 residues. Germline V CDR1 and CDR2: LGHDT, YNNKEL (reference sequence). As DNA, the CDR3 is TGTGCCAGCACCCGAGGGACAGGCAGGACCGGGGAGCTGTTTTTT. Translating gives CASTRGTGRTGELFF.

The rearrangement links TRBV19 to TRBJ2-1; D gene ambiguous. This CDR3 contains 12 residues. Germline V CDR1 and CDR2: LNHDA, SQIVND (reference sequence). The V and J ends lost 3 bases and 8 bases respectively, with 8 bases between them. The CDR3 loop is CASSIRGYEQFF. CDR3 nucleotide sequence: TGTGCCAGTAGTATTCGTGGGTATGAGCAGTTCTTC.